One T cell receptor (beta chain) is described in this entry. These data belong to a study of blood T cell repertoires in COVID-19. Across the whole study: Spain, Italy and the United States supplied samples that represented acute and convalescent COVID-19. Sample material is recorded as cDNA or gDNA derived from T cells, B-cell-depleted T cells, or PBMCs.

Per the original data handling: Amplification from reference gene primers served as the basis for estimated nucleated cell counts. Assay used: immunoSEQ multiplex PCR; TCRdb lists only in-frame clones, some missing. V, J and clone size reflect that table, while D and trimming were determined from the DNA. In the table there are 50,000 to 80,000 clones, roughly 75% of which are singletons. One Seattle source followed patients from active infection through their disease course. Germline CDR1 and CDR2: SNHLY and FYNNEI. The CDR3 has 11 amino acids. Trimming took off 6 bases at V and 5 bases at J, with 5 bases between the two ends.

This sequence originates from a man between 60 and 75 years old with COVID-19, enrolled during active disease. The source material was peripheral blood. The chain couples TRBV2 to TRBJ2-1; D remains unclear. The DNA for the CDR3 is TGTGCCAGCAGCCAGAACAATGAGCAGTTCTTC. Translating it yields CASSQNNEQFF.